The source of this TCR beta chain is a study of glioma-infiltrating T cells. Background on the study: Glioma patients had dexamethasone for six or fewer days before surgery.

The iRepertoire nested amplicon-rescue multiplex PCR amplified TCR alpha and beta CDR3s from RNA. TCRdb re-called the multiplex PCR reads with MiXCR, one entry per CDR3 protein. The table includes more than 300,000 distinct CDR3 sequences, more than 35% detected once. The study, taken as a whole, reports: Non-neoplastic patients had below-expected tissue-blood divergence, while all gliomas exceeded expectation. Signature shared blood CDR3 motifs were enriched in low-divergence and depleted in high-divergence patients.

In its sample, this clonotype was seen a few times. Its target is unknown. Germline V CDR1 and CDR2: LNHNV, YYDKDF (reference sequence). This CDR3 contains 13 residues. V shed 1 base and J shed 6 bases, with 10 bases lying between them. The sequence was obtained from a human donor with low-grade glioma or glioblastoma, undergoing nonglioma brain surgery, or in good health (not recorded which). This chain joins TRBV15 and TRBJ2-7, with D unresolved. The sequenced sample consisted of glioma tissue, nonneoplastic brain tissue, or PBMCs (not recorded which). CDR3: CATSRVGASEQYF. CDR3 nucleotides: TGTGCCACCAGCAGAGTAGGAGCAAGCGAGCAGTACTTC.